These 12 T cell receptor beta chains came from one sample sequenced in a study of OX40 agonist ivuxolimab in advanced cancers. Data came from immunoSEQ multiplex PCR; TCRdb stores just in-frame clones and leaves some out. The sample records approximately 84,000 clones, about nine tenths being singletons. The source material was CD4+ or CD8+ T cells sorted from blood, sampled in a trial of the OX40 agonist ivuxolimab. These receptors originate from an adult with an advanced solid tumor such as melanoma, head and neck, liver or kidney cancer.

The chain has TRBV18 and TRBJ1-5; D is perhaps TRBD1 (5 bases). The V gene's germline CDR1 is KGHSH and CDR2 LQKENI. Trimming shortened V by 6 bases and J by 7 bases, and 16 bases separated the two germline ends. The CDR3 extends over 14 amino acids. CDR3 nucleotides: TGTGCCAGCTCCACCAGGGAGTTGGAGCAGCCCCAGCATTTT. Its translation: CASSTRELEQPQHF.

This chain joins TRBV6-5 and TRBJ2-3, with D possibly being TRBD2 (5 bases). Germline V CDR1 and CDR2: MNHEY, SVGAGI. CDR3 length: 15 residues. V was cut by 0 bases and J by 2 bases, with 9 bases left in between. The CDR3 DNA is TGTGCCAGCAGTTACTCTGGGAGCCTCACAGATACGCAGTATTTT. This encodes CASSYSGSLTDTQYF.

The chain recombines TRBV9 with TRBJ1-2, with 7 bases fitting TRBD1. This CDR3 has 14 amino acids. Germline V CDR1 and CDR2: SGDLS, YYNGEE. Losses at the gene ends were 0 bases for V and 2 bases for J; bases not matched to a gene: 1. The CDR3 nucleotides are TGTGCCAGCAGCGTAGGCAGGGGGAACTATGGCTACACCTTC. Translation gives CASSVGRGNYGYTF.

This chain joins TRBV27 and TRBJ2-2; possible D gene TRBD2, 6 bases. From germline, CDR1 is MNHEY and CDR2 SMNVEV (reference sequence). V lost 2 bases and J lost 5, with 21 bases in between. The CDR3 consists of 18 residues. The CDR3 coding sequence is TGTGCCAGCAGTTTAATCCTCTCGGGCAGGGCGGGAACCGGGGAGCTGTTTTTT. Translation gives CASSLILSGRAGTGELFF.

This chain connects TRBV11-3 to TRBJ1-1; D is unresolved. This CDR3 spans 19 amino acids. Germline V CDR1 and CDR2: SGHNT, YENEEA. V was clipped by 9 bases and J by 6 bases, with 35 bases between them. The CDR3 nucleotides read TGTGCCAGGTTTCCGAGGCTTAGGAATATTCGAGGGTTCAGCCCTGAAGCTTTCTTT. As protein: CARFPRLRNIRGFSPEAFF.

The chain is built from TRBV6-1 and TRBJ1-1, with no clear D. V gave up 4 bases and J gave up 0 bases, with 6 bases separating them. The CDR3 totals 13 residues. The germline gives CDR1 MNHNS, CDR2 SASEGT. CDR3 bases: TGTGCCAGCAGTGTCACGATGAACACTGAAGCTTTCTTT. It translates to CASSVTMNTEAFF.

V and J are TRBV15 and TRBJ2-3; 13 bases fit TRBD2. The J segment lost 1 base and the V segment lost 0 bases, leaving 13 bases of the junction unmatched. Per the germline V gene, CDR1 is LNHNV and CDR2 is YYDKDF (reference sequence). This CDR3 spans 21 amino acids. CDR3 loop: CATSRDQLITGTSGGTDTQYF. CDR3 sequence (DNA): TGTGCCACCAGCAGAGACCAACTTATCACCGGGACTAGCGGGGGCACAGATACGCAGTATTTT.

In nucleotides, the CDR3 is TGTGCCATCGAAAGCGGGAGTTCCTACAATGAGCAGTTCTTC. Translating it yields CAIESGSSYNEQFF. The J gene is TRBJ2-1, the V gene TRBV10-3; 8 bases match TRBD2. The junction had 4 bases not matched to a gene; V was cut back by 8 bases and J by 1 base. This CDR3 is built from 14 residues. The germline V gene has CDR1 ENHRY and CDR2 SYGVKD.

The chain joins TRBV6-5 to TRBJ1-1; weak D call: TRBD1 (5 bases). The CDR3 length is 15 residues. Germline V gene lookup returns CDR1 MNHEY and CDR2 SVGAGI. The V gene lost 7 bases and the J gene lost 4 bases, with 19 bases spanning the gap. The CDR3 DNA reads as TGTGCCAGCACCTACCCTCCCAGGGACCCCACTGAAGCTTTCTTT. Its protein is CASTYPPRDPTEAFF.

This clone has just one count. The rearrangement uses TRBV7-2 and TRBJ1-6; 7 nucleotides match TRBD1. The germline V gene has CDR1 SGHTA and CDR2 FQGNSA. The CDR3 runs 16 residues. Unmatched junction bases numbered 2, after V lost 1 base and J lost 2 bases. The CDR3 is CASSLVGQPYNSPLHF. CDR3 coding DNA: TGTGCCAGCAGCTTAGTGGGACAGCCCTATAATTCACCCCTCCACTTT. Variable domain in full (rest from reference TRBV7-2 and TRBJ1-6): GAGVSQSPSNKVTEKGKDVELRCDPISGHTALYWYRQSLGQGLEFLIYFQGNSAPDKSGLPSDRFSAERTGGSVSTLTIQRTQQEDSAVYLCASSLVGQPYNSPLHFGNGTRLTVT.

This chain's CDR3 is CASKRDQNTEAFF. DNA for the CDR3: TGTGCCAGTAAACGGGACCAGAACACTGAAGCTTTCTTT. The chain couples TRBV19 to TRBJ1-1; D possibly corresponds to TRBD1 (5 bases). Looked up from germline, CDR1 is LNHDA and CDR2 is SQIVND (reference sequence). The ends were cut back, 7 bases at V and 1 base at J, with 10 bases in the middle. This CDR3 spans 13 amino acids.

V usage is TRBV11-2 and J usage is TRBJ2-5; D unresolved. The CDR3 totals 14 residues. V gave up 5 bases and J gave up 5 bases, with 15 bases separating them. CDR1 and CDR2 from the germline V gene are SGHAT and FQNNGV. DNA for the CDR3: TGTGCCAGCAGCCGAAGCGTGTTCTCTGAGACCCAGTACTTC. Translated, it gives CASSRSVFSETQYF.